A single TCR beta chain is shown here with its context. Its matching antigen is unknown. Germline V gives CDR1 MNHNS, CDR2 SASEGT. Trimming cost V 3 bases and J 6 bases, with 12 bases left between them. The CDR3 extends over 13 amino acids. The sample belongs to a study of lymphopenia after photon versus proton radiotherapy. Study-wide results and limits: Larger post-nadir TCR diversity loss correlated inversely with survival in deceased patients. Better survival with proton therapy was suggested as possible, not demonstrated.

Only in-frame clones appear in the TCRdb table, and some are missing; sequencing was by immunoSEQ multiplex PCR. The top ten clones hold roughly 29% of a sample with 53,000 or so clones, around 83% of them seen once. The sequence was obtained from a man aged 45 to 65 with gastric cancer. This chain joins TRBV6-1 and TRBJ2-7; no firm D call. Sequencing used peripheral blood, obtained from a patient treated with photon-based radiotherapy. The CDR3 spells CASSDTIRAEQYF. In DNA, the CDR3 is TGTGCCAGCAGTGACACTATTCGGGCCGAGCAGTACTTC.